This record looks at one T cell receptor (beta chain) sequence and its context. Its antigen remains unidentified. The data were obtained in a study of cytomegalovirus exposure and HLA in healthy donors. 60 Vbeta and 13 Jbeta primers were used in PCR. Clones were read by immunoSEQ multiplex PCR, and TCRdb kept only the in-frame ones, dropping some. The sample includes approximately 220,000 clones, approximately 80% of them seen just once. Overall study results and limits: Immune exposure information comprised only CMV serostatus.

Trimming took off 4 bases at V and 4 bases at J, with 11 bases between the two ends. CDR3 length equals 13 residues. Germline V gene data show CDR1 as SGHRS and CDR2 as YFSETQ. The chain is built from TRBV5-1 and TRBJ1-2, with D perhaps matching TRBD1 (6 bases). The source is a boy younger than 10 in good health and CMV-seronegative. The sequenced sample consisted of PBMCs. Here the CDR3 reads CASSGQSRYGYTF. The CDR3 coding sequence is TGCGCCAGCAGCGGACAGAGTCGCTATGGCTACACCTTC.